The 24 T cell receptor beta chains below all came from one sample that was sequenced in a study of preoperative IRX-2 immunotherapy in early breast cancer (dated 2019 in TCRdb). Preparation of the library involved the immunoSEQ multiplex PCR assay. TCRdb holds this immuneACCESS table with in-frame rearrangements only. Some clones are missing; in checked studies, unresolved V genes explain under half, and the rest has no known cause. In all, the sample holds 95,000 to 100,000 clones, and more than 80% of those were seen once. The top ten hold under 2.5% of the sample. What the treatment or condition label conveys for this sample: preoperative locoregional IRX-2 cytokine immunotherapy. This material consisted of tumor tissue, taken after IRX-2 immunotherapy. The receptors derive from a human donor with breast cancer.

CDR3 sequence (DNA): TGTGCCATCAGAGACAGGAGAGGCGGGACAGGGGATACGCAGTATTTT. As protein: CAIRDRRGGTGDTQYF. This chain links TRBV6-8 with TRBJ2-3, with TRBD1 matching over 9 bases. The CDR3 covers 16 residues. Germline CDR1 and CDR2: MNHGY and SAAAGT. J was trimmed by 6 bases and V by 10 bases; bases with no gene match: 17.

The chain carries TRBV6-8 and TRBJ2-2; D is undetermined. The germline V gene has CDR1 MNHGY and CDR2 SAAAGT. There are 13 residues in the CDR3. Trimming left V 10 bases short and J 7 bases short, with 16 bases between. DNA of the CDR3: TGTGCCATCAGCCTTGGGGTTGGCGGGGAGCTGTTTTTT. It translates to CAISLGVGGELFF.

The genes are TRBV7-1 and TRBJ1-5; D gene ambiguous. TRBV7-1 is reported as an ORF; its role is uncertain. The V end lost 5 bases, the J end lost 4 bases, and 15 bases lay between the germline ends. The CDR3 extends over 15 amino acids. In DNA form, the CDR3 reads TGTGCCAGCAGCGTAGGAAAGGGCGGGAATCAGCCCCAGCATTTT. It yields the protein CASSVGKGGNQPQHF.

This clone was picked up one time. The chain joins TRBV2 to TRBJ2-6, with D uncertain. CDR3 length: 14 amino acids. V lost 8 bases, J lost 0 bases, and 8 bases lay in between. Germline CDR1 and CDR2: SNHLY and FYNNEI. Here the CDR3 reads CASLLDSGANVLTF. The CDR3 nucleotides read TGTGCCAGCCTTTTGGACTCTGGGGCCAACGTCCTGACTTTC.

This clone was seen a single time. This chain connects TRBV10-1 to TRBJ2-2; no firm D call. The V end was cut by 6 bases, the J end by 7 bases, with 9 bases between. From germline, CDR1 is WNHNN and CDR2 SYGVQD (reference sequence). The CDR3 runs 12 residues. CDR3 loop: CASSLAGGELFF. CDR3 sequence (DNA): TGCGCCAGCAGCTTAGCCGGCGGGGAGCTGTTTTTT.

This clone was found once. The chain uses TRBV29-1 and TRBJ2-1; possible D gene TRBD1, 5 bases. The V end lost 2 bases, the J end lost 10 bases, and 15 bases lay between the germline ends. The CDR3 sequence is 13 residues long. Germline CDR1 and CDR2: SQVTM and ANQGSEA. The CDR3 loop is CSVEITGTLEQFF. CDR3 sequence (DNA): TGCAGCGTTGAAATAACAGGCACGTTAGAGCAGTTCTTC.

The genes are TRBV18 and TRBJ2-1; the D gene is possibly TRBD2 (6 bases). Germline lookup yields CDR1 KGHSH and CDR2 LQKENI. Trimming shortened V by 3 bases and J by 6 bases, and 9 bases separated the two germline ends. The CDR3 totals 13 residues. DNA of the CDR3: TGTGCCAGCTCACCCGGCGGGATCAATGAGCAGTTCTTC. Translating gives CASSPGGINEQFF.

The chain uses TRBV19 and TRBJ1-1; weak D call: TRBD1 (5 bases). The CDR3 totals 15 residues. Trimming stripped 2 bases from V and 4 bases from J, with 14 bases between. Per germline, CDR1 LNHDA and CDR2 SQIVND (reference sequence). The DNA for the CDR3 is TGTGCCAGTAGTATATCCTCGCGGGGGACCACTGAAGCTTTCTTT. Amino acid sequence: CASSISSRGTTEAFF.

The chain combines TRBV19 with TRBJ2-5, with D perhaps matching TRBD1 or TRBD2 (5 bases each). There are 15 residues in the CDR3. Trimming shortened V by 2 bases and J by 0 bases, and 10 bases separated the two germline ends. CDR1 LNHDA and CDR2 SQIVND come from the germline V gene (reference sequence). The CDR3 nucleotides are TGTGCCAGTAGTATAAGAGGGGTTTACCAAGAGACCCAGTACTTC. Its translation: CASSIRGVYQETQYF.

V and J are TRBV5-5 and TRBJ2-5, with D possibly matching TRBD1 (6 bases). V gave up 2 bases and J gave up 4 bases, with 21 bases separating them. CDR1 is SGHKS and CDR2 is YYEKEE in the germline V gene (reference sequence). The CDR3 contains 17 residues. Written as DNA, the CDR3 is TGTGCCAGCAGCTTCCAAAGGAAGACGACAGGTAGAGAGACCCAGTACTTC. Translation: CASSFQRKTTGRETQYF. The full variable domain, completed using reference TRBV5-5 and TRBJ2-5, is DAGVTQSPTHLIKTRGQQVTLRCSPISGHKSVSWYQQVLGQGPQFIFQYYEKEERGRGNFPDRFSARQFPNYSSELNVNALLLGDSALYLCASSFQRKTTGRETQYFGPGTRLLVL.

This chain uses TRBV6-8 with TRBJ2-1; the D is unclear. V lost 6 bases to trimming and J lost 7 bases, with 13 bases between them. CDR3 length: 13 residues. Germline V gene lookup returns CDR1 MNHGY and CDR2 SAAAGT. The CDR3 loop reads CASSPPLQNEQFF. The CDR3 coding sequence is TGTGCCAGCAGCCCCCCCTTACAGAATGAGCAGTTCTTC.

V gene TRBV11-3 combines with J gene TRBJ2-6, with D unresolved. The germline V gene has CDR1 SGHNT and CDR2 YENEEA. The CDR3 totals 17 residues. Trimming shortened V by 5 bases and J by 0 bases, and 14 bases separated the two germline ends. CDR3 amino acids: CASSTRTSSSGANVLTF. CDR3 coding DNA: TGTGCCAGCAGCACCCGGACGTCTAGCTCTGGGGCCAACGTCCTGACTTTC.

A few counts support this clone. The chain employs TRBV28 and TRBJ2-1; 13 nucleotides agree with TRBD2. Germline CDR1 is MDHEN and CDR2 is SYDVKM. After removal of 8 bases from V and 8 bases from J, the junction contained 6 bases not matched to a gene. The CDR3 runs to 14 residues. The CDR3 reads CASGTSGRAHEQFF. The CDR3, as DNA: TGTGCCAGCGGAACTAGCGGGAGGGCTCATGAGCAGTTCTTC.

The chain carries TRBV6-8 and TRBJ2-2; weak D call: TRBD2 (5 bases). Deletions cut 5 bases from V and 3 bases from J, with 13 bases between. The CDR3 consists of 15 residues. Germline V gene data show CDR1 as MNHGY and CDR2 as SAAAGT. The chain's CDR3 is CASSAPSLYTGELFF. As DNA, the CDR3 is TGTGCCAGCAGTGCCCCTAGCCTCTACACCGGGGAGCTGTTTTTT.

The sample holds one count of this clone. The chain has TRBV5-1 and TRBJ2-1; 9 nucleotides align to TRBD2. Per germline, CDR1 SGHRS and CDR2 YFSETQ. The V segment lost 0 bases and the J segment 8 bases; nucleotides outside the gene matches: 9. This CDR3 spans 16 amino acids. For the CDR3, the DNA is TGCGCCAGCAGCTTGGTTGGGCTAGCGGGACCCCATGAGCAGTTCTTC. Its translation: CASSLVGLAGPHEQFF. Based on the CDR3 plus reference TRBV5-1 and TRBJ2-1, the full variable domain is KAGVTQTPRYLIKTRGQQVTLSCSPISGHRSVSWYQQTPGQGLQFLFEYFSETQRNKGNFPGRFSGRQFSNSRSEMNVSTLELGDSALYLCASSLVGLAGPHEQFFGPGTRLTVL.

The chain joins TRBV5-1 to TRBJ2-3, with D perhaps TRBD1 (6 bases). The V gene's germline CDR1 is SGHRS and CDR2 YFSETQ. The CDR3 runs to 16 residues. V was clipped by 0 bases and J by 0 bases, with 11 bases between them. CDR3 in amino acids: CASSLGTATSTDTQYF. The DNA of the CDR3 is TGCGCCAGCAGCTTGGGGACAGCCACTAGCACAGATACGCAGTATTTT. Filled out from reference TRBV5-1 and TRBJ2-3, the complete variable domain reads KAGVTQTPRYLIKTRGQQVTLSCSPISGHRSVSWYQQTPGQGLQFLFEYFSETQRNKGNFPGRFSGRQFSNSRSEMNVSTLELGDSALYLCASSLGTATSTDTQYFGPGTRLTVL.

The J gene is TRBJ2-3, the V gene TRBV10-1; D gene uncertain. Germline V gene data show CDR1 as WNHNN and CDR2 as SYGVQD (reference sequence). Between the trimmed V and J ends, which lost 2 bases and 6 bases, there was a span of 6 bases. The CDR3 extends over 12 amino acids. CDR3 nucleotide sequence: TGCGCCAGCAGTGAGGATGCTGATACGCAGTATTTT. Amino acid sequence: CASSEDADTQYF.

The V call is TRBV7-7, the J call TRBJ1-1, with D perhaps TRBD1 (5 bases). CDR1 and CDR2 (germline): SSHAT, FNYEAQ (reference sequence). The ends were cut back, 4 bases at V and 1 base at J, with 16 bases in the middle. The CDR3 runs to 16 residues. The CDR3 is CASSSDVIGQNTEAFF. DNA for the CDR3: TGTGCCAGCAGCTCCGACGTCATAGGACAGAACACTGAAGCTTTCTTT.

This sequence joins TRBV15 and TRBJ2-6; no reliable D call. The V end lost 8 bases, the J end lost 4 bases, and 15 bases lay between the germline ends. The CDR3 contains 15 residues. Germline CDR1 is LNHNV and CDR2 is YYDKDF (reference sequence). Here the CDR3 DNA reads TGTGCCACCTCCGATCCGACGTTGGGGGCCAACGTCCTGACTTTC. Translated: CATSDPTLGANVLTF.

V gene TRBV19 combines with J gene TRBJ1-2, with 9 bases aligning to TRBD1. Looked up from germline, CDR1 is LNHDA and CDR2 is SQIVND (reference sequence). The V and J ends lost 6 bases and 1 base, in that order; junction bases with no gene match: 0. CDR3 length: 13 residues. The CDR3 DNA is TGTGCCAGTAGGGACAGGGGTAACTATGGCTACACCTTC. This codes for CASRDRGNYGYTF.

This rearrangement joins TRBV7-7 to TRBJ2-1; 11 bases agree with TRBD2. The CDR3 runs to 17 residues. V lost 5 bases, J lost 7 bases, and 13 bases stayed unmatched. CDR1 and CDR2 from the germline V gene are SSHAT and FNYEAQ (reference sequence). CDR3 sequence reads: CASSLRRTSGLGNEQFF. In DNA, the CDR3 is TGTGCCAGCAGCCTTCGGCGGACTAGCGGGCTAGGGAATGAGCAGTTCTTC. The whole variable domain, filled in from reference TRBV7-7 and TRBJ2-1, reads GAGVSQSPRYKVTKRGQDVTLRCDPISSHATLYWYQQALGQGPEFLTYFNYEAQPDKSGLPSDRFSAERPEGSISTLTIQRTEQRDSAMYRCASSLRRTSGLGNEQFFGPGTRLTVL.

V usage is TRBV19 and J usage is TRBJ1-1, with a possible D match to TRBD1 (5 bases). The CDR3 is 14 residues long. Trimming took 6 bases from V and 0 from J, leaving 11 bases between them. Germline CDR1 LNHDA, CDR2 SQIVND (reference sequence). CDR3 region: CASRPVGVNTEAFF. The CDR3 DNA reads TGTGCCAGTAGGCCAGTGGGGGTGAACACTGAAGCTTTCTTT.

The gene calls are TRBV28 and TRBJ1-3; TRBD1 agrees at 9 bases. Unmatched junction bases numbered 5, after V lost 4 bases and J lost 4 bases. The CDR3 loop spans 15 amino acids. The germline V gene has CDR1 MDHEN and CDR2 SYDVKM. Here the CDR3 reads CASSYGQGRGNTIYF. In DNA, the CDR3 is TGTGCCAGCAGTTACGGACAGGGGCGAGGAAACACCATATATTTT.

This rearrangement joins TRBV12-5 to TRBJ2-7; D remains ambiguous. The CDR3 consists of 14 residues. Germline-derived CDR1 and CDR2 are LGHNT and FRNRAP. The V end was cut by 2 bases, the J end by 2 bases, with 10 bases between. The CDR3 region has the DNA TGTGCTAGTGGTTTGCTCCCTGGAGCCTACGAGCAGTACTTC. This codes for CASGLLPGAYEQYF.